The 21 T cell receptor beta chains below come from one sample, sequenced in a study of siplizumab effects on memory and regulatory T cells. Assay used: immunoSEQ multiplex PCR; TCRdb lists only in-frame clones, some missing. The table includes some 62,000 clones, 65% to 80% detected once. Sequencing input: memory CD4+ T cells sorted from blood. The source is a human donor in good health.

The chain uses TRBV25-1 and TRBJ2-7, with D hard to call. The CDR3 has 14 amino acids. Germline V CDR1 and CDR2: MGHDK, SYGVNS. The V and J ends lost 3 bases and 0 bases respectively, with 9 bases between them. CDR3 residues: CASSDLGSSYEQYF. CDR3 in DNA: TGTGCCAGCAGTGATCTAGGCAGCTCCTACGAGCAGTACTTC.

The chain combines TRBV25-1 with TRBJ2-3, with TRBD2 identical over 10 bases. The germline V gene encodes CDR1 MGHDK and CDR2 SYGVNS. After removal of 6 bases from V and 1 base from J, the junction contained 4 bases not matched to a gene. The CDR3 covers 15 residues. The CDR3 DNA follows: TGTGCCAGCAGGTCCGGGACTAGCGGCACAGATACGCAGTATTTT. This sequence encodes CASRSGTSGTDTQYF.

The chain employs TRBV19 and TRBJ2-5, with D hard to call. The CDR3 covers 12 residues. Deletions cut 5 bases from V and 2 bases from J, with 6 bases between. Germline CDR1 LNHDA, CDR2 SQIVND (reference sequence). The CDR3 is CASSYAQETQYF. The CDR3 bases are TGTGCCAGTAGTTACGCGCAAGAGACCCAGTACTTC.

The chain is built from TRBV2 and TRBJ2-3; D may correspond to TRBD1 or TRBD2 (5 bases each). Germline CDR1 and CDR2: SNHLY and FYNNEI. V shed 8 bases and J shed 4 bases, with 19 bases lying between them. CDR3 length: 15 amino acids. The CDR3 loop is CASLAGAGGADTQYF. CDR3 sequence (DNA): TGTGCCAGCTTGGCTGGGGCGGGTGGGGCAGATACGCAGTATTTT. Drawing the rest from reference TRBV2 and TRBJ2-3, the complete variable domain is EPEVTQTPSHQVTQMGQEVILRCVPISNHLYFYWYRQILGQKVEFLVSFYNNEISEKSEIFDDQFSVERPDGSNFTLKIRSTKLEDSAMYFCASLAGAGGADTQYFGPGTRLTVL.

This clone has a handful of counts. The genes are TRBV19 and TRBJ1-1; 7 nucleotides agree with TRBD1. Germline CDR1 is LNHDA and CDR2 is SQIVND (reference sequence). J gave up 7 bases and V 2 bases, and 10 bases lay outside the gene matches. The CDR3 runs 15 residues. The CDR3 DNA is TGTGCCAGTAGTATACCCCAGGGGGGGCGGGTTGAAGCTTTCTTT. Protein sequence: CASSIPQGGRVEAFF.

The CDR3 sequence is CASRPGHYLGEQYF. The CDR3, as DNA: TGTGCCAGCAGACCGGGACATTACCTGGGGGAGCAGTACTTC. The genes are TRBV6-5 and TRBJ2-7; possibly TRBD1 for D (6 bases). Germline V gene sequence: CDR1 MNHEY, CDR2 SVGAGI. Trimming stripped 6 bases from V and 7 bases from J, with 19 bases between. The CDR3 covers 14 residues.

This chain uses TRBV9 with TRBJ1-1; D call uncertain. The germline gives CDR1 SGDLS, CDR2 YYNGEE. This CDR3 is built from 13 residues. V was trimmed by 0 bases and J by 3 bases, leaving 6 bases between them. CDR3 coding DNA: TGTGCCAGCAGCGTAGCCGGGGACACTGAAGCTTTCTTT. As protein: CASSVAGDTEAFF.

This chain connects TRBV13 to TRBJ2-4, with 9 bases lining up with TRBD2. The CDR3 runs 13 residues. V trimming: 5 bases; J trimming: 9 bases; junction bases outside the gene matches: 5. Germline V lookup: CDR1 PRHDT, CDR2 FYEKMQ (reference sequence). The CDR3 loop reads CASSPRTSVIQYF. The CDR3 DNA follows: TGTGCCAGCAGCCCCAGGACTAGCGTCATTCAGTACTTC.

The CDR3 DNA reads as TGTGCCAGCTCACTCGAGGGGAACACTGAAGCTTTCTTT. Translating it yields CASSLEGNTEAFF. The V call is TRBV18, the J call TRBJ1-1; no definite D call. V was clipped by 4 bases and J by 1 base, with 7 bases between them. The CDR3 has 13 amino acids. Germline CDR1 and CDR2: KGHSH and LQKENI.

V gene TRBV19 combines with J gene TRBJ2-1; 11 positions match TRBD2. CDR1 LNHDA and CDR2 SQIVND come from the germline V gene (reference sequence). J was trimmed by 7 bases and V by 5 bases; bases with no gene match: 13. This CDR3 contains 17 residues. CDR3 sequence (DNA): TGTGCCAGTAGTTCAATAGCGGGGGGGCTTTATGGAAATGAGCAGTTCTTC. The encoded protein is CASSSIAGGLYGNEQFF.

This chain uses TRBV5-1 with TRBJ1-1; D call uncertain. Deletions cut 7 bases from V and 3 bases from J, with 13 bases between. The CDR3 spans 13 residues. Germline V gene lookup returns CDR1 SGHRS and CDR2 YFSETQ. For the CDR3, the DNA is TGCGCCAGCCAACGGAAATCGGACACTGAAGCTTTCTTT. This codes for CASQRKSDTEAFF. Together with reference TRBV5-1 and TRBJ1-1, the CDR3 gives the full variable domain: KAGVTQTPRYLIKTRGQQVTLSCSPISGHRSVSWYQQTPGQGLQFLFEYFSETQRNKGNFPGRFSGRQFSNSRSEMNVSTLELGDSALYLCASQRKSDTEAFFGQGTRLTVV.

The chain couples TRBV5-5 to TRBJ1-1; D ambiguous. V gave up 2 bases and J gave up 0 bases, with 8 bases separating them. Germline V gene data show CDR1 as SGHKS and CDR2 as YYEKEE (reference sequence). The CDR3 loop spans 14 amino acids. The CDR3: CASSFSGMNTEAFF. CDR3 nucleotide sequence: TGTGCCAGCAGCTTCTCAGGAATGAACACTGAAGCTTTCTTT.

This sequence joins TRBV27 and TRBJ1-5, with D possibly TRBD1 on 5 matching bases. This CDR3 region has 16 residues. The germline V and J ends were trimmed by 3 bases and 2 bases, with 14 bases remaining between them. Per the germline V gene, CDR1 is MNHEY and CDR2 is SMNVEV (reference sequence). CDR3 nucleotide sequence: TGTGCCAGCAGTTTCGGTGGGGCAGTGGGCAATCAGCCCCAGCATTTT. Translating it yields CASSFGGAVGNQPQHF.

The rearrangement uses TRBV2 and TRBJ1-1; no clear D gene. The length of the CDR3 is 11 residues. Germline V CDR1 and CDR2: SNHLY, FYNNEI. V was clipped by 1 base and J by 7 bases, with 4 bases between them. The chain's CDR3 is CASSEEYEAFF. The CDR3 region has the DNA TGTGCCAGCAGTGAAGAGTATGAAGCTTTCTTT. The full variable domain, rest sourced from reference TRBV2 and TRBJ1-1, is EPEVTQTPSHQVTQMGQEVILRCVPISNHLYFYWYRQILGQKVEFLVSFYNNEISEKSEIFDDQFSVERPDGSNFTLKIRSTKLEDSAMYFCASSEEYEAFFGQGTRLTVV.

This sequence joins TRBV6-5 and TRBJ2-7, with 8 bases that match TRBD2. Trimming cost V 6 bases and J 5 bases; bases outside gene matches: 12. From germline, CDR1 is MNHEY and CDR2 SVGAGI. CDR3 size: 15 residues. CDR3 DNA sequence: TGTGCCAGCAGAAAATACACGGGGGGGCTCGACGAGCAGTACTTC. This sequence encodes CASRKYTGGLDEQYF.

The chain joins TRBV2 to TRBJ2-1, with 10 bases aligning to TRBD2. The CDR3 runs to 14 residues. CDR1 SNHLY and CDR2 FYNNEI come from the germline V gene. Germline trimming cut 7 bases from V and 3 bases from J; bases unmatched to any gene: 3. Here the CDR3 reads CASTIAGGYNEQFF. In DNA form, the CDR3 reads TGTGCCAGCACTATAGCGGGGGGCTACAATGAGCAGTTCTTC.

CDR3: CATRPWGGAYEQYF. For the CDR3, the DNA is TGTGCCACCAGACCTTGGGGGGGGGCCTACGAGCAGTACTTC. J is TRBJ2-7 and V is TRBV19; 7 bases are shared with TRBD2. The CDR3 is made up of 14 amino acids. After removal of 10 bases from V and 2 bases from J, the junction contained 11 bases not matched to a gene. The germline V gene encodes CDR1 LNHDA and CDR2 SQIVND (reference sequence).

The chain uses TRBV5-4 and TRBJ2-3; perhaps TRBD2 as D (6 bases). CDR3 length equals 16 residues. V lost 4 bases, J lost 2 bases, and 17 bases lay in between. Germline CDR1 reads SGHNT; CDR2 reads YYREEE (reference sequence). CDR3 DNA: TGTGCCAGCAGCGACCCTGGAAAGCGGGTCACAGATACGCAGTATTTT. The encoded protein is CASSDPGKRVTDTQYF. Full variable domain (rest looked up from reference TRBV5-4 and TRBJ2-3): ETGVTQSPTHLIKTRGQQVTLRCSSQSGHNTVSWYQQALGQGPQFIFQYYREEENGRGNFPPRFSGLQFPNYSSELNVNALELDDSALYLCASSDPGKRVTDTQYFGPGTRLTVL.

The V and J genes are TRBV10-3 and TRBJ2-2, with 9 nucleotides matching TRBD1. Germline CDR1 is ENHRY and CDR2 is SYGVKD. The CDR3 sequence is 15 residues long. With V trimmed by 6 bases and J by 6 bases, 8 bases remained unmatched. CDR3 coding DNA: TGTGCCATCAGACCGGGACAGGGAAAATCCGGGGAGCTGTTTTTT. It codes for CAIRPGQGKSGELFF.

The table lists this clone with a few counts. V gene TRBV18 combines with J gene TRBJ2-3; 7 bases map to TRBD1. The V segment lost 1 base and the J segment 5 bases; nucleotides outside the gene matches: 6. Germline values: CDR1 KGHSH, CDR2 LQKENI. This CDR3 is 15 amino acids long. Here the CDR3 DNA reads TGTGCCAGCTCACCACGACAGGGACGAGAAGATACGCAGTATTTT. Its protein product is CASSPRQGREDTQYF.

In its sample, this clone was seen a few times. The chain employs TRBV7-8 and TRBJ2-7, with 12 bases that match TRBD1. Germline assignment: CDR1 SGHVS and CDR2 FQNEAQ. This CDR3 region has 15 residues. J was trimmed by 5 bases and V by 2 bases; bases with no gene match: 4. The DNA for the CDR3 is TGTGCCAGCAGCTTAATGGGGACAGGGGGCAACGAGCAGTACTTC. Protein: CASSLMGTGGNEQYF.